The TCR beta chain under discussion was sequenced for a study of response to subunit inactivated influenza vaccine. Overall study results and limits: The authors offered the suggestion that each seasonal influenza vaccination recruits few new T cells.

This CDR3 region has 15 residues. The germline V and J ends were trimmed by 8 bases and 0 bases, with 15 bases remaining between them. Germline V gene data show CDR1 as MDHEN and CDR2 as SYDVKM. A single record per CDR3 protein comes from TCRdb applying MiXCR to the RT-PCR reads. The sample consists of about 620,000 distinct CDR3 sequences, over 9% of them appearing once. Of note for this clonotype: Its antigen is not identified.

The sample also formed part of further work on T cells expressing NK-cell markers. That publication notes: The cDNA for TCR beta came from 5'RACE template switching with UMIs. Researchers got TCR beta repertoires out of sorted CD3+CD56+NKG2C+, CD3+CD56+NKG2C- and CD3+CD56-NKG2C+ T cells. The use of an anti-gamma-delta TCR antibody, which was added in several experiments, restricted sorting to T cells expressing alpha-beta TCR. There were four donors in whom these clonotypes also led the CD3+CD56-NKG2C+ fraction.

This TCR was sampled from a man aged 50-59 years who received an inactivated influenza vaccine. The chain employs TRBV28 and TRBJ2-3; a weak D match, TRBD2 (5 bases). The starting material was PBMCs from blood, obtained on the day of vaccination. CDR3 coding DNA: TGTGCCAGCGAGGGCCACGCCCTTAGCACAGATACGCAGTATTTT. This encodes CASEGHALSTDTQYF.